A single sample is the source of the 5 T cell receptor beta chains below, sequenced in a study of shared clonotypes between healthy human individuals. The table came from immunoSEQ multiplex PCR; TCRdb's copy has only in-frame clones and leaves some out. Of about 1.5 million clones detected, 95% to 99% appear once; the ten largest clones hold around 0.45%. The material sequenced was naive CD4+ T cells sorted from blood. The subset: CD45RA+ positively selected. The receptor set was obtained from a young man in good health.

The chain has TRBV5-6 and TRBJ2-7; 7 nucleotides agree with TRBD1. The CDR3 runs to 13 residues. The ends lost 3 bases at V and 6 bases at J; junction bases unmatched: 6. Germline-derived CDR1 and CDR2 are SGHDT and YYEEEE. CDR3 bases: TGTGCCAGCAGCTCGACAGGGATCTCCGAGCAGTACTTC. Protein sequence: CASSSTGISEQYF.

The CDR3 DNA reads as TGTGCCAGCAGCCCGGGACCCCTGCGGCTTTTGGGGGAGCAGTTCTTC. Translation gives CASSPGPLRLLGEQFF. The rearrangement links TRBV7-3 to TRBJ2-1; D could derive from TRBD1 or TRBD2 (5 bases each). The V gene lost 5 bases and the J gene lost 10 bases, with 24 bases spanning the gap. The CDR3 extends over 16 amino acids. The germline V gene encodes CDR1 SGHTA and CDR2 FQGTGA.

On this clone itself: Other DNA sequences in this sample translate to the same CDR3. This chain connects TRBV2 to TRBJ1-1; D is undetermined. Trimming took 0 bases from V and 2 from J, leaving 7 bases between them. CDR3 length equals 14 residues. CDR1 and CDR2 from the germline V gene are SNHLY and FYNNEI. The CDR3 reads CASSEARANTEAFF. The CDR3 DNA reads TGTGCCAGCAGTGAAGCGCGGGCCAACACTGAAGCTTTCTTT.

The genes are TRBV4-3 and TRBJ2-7; tentatively, D is TRBD1 (5 bases). V dropped 0 bases and J dropped 0 bases, with 9 bases sitting between them. The CDR3 has 15 amino acids. Germline assignment: CDR1 LGHNA and CDR2 YSLEER. This chain's CDR3 is CASSQDKGHSYEQYF. CDR3 bases: TGCGCCAGCAGCCAAGATAAGGGGCACTCCTACGAGCAGTACTTC.

This clone was counted a single time. The CDR3 nucleotides read TGCAGCGTTAAGGGTCAGCTTCACGAAAAACTGTTTTTT. Residues: CSVKGQLHEKLFF. The chain joins TRBV29-1 to TRBJ1-4, with D unresolved. The germline gives CDR1 SQVTM, CDR2 ANQGSEA. With 5 bases removed from V and 8 bases from J, the gap between germline ends came to 15 bases. The CDR3 length is 13 residues.